This T cell receptor beta chain derives from a study of regulatory T cells in long-lasting Graves disease. The CDR3 is 11 amino acids. Germline V CDR1 and CDR2: DFQATT, SNEGSKA (reference sequence). The V end was cut by 3 bases, the J end by 5 bases, with 5 bases between. This clonotype was observed many times. Its antigen is undetermined. In building TCR beta libraries, iRepertoire HTBI primers were used together with Arm-PCR of CDR3 regions. Each CDR3 protein gets one entry after TCRdb re-called the multiplex PCR reads with MiXCR. The sample lists hundreds of thousands of distinct CDR3 sequences, roughly 16% occurring once. Notes on the study in general: Among the persistent patients, 2,500 to 3,500 public clonotypes were shared, more than the 950 to 1,000 shared among new patients.

As to time point: newly diagnosed GD, antithyroid drugs for less than 3 months. Preparation of the TCR library used RNA extracted from PBMCs. The sample was also reused in another study, on T cells in Graves' hyperthyroidism and ophthalmopathy. That paper states: When ophthalmopathy did not progress within 18 months, Graves' hyperthyroidism was considered stable. An initial round of RT-PCR targeting the TCR CDR3 relied on the HTBI primer set. Blood also contained most expanded thyroid clonotypes above 0.001.

Material: peripheral blood mononuclear cells (PBMCs), obtained at new diagnosis, from a patient treated with antithyroid drugs. The clonotype originates from a woman between 25 and 40 years old with Graves disease. The chain joins TRBV20-1 to TRBJ2-1, with a possible D match to TRBD2 (5 bases). DNA of the CDR3: TGCAGTGCTAGCGGGAACAATGAGCAGTTCTTC. This translates into CSASGNNEQFF.